This TCR beta chain is drawn from a study of T cell repertoires in cytomegalovirus infection. Study-level background: Recently described HLA-C-restricted plus well-studied HLA-B-restricted CMV epitopes were used. Through public TCR beta signatures, both CMV infection and matching HLA type were indicated. Study-wide results and caveats: Clonotype analysis showed dominance of the ex vivo response by HLA-C-restricted CMV-specific TCR beta clonotypes. Cumulative frequency (of public TCR beta family members) identified carriers of CMV plus the relevant HLA.

The CDR3 is made up of 14 amino acids. The V gene's germline CDR1 is ENHRY and CDR2 SYGVKD. V was clipped by 10 bases and J by 7 bases; unmatched bases: 11. TCRdb recomputed calls from the reads with MiXCR, one row per CDR3 protein. The sample holds tens of thousands of distinct CDR3 sequences, more than 15% seen once. Points on this clonotype: No antigen is known for it.

This TCR derives from a human donor in good health (CMV status not recorded). Some clones in this sample may be carry-over from other donors' samples. Specimen: CD8+ T cells from cultured PBMCs, collected from culture after CMV antigen stimulation. The chain joins TRBV10-3 to TRBJ1-5; 9 nucleotides line up with TRBD1. The chain's CDR3 is CATGGDRDLQPQHF. The CDR3 nucleotides are TGTGCCACGGGGGGGGACAGGGACCTACAGCCCCAGCATTTT.